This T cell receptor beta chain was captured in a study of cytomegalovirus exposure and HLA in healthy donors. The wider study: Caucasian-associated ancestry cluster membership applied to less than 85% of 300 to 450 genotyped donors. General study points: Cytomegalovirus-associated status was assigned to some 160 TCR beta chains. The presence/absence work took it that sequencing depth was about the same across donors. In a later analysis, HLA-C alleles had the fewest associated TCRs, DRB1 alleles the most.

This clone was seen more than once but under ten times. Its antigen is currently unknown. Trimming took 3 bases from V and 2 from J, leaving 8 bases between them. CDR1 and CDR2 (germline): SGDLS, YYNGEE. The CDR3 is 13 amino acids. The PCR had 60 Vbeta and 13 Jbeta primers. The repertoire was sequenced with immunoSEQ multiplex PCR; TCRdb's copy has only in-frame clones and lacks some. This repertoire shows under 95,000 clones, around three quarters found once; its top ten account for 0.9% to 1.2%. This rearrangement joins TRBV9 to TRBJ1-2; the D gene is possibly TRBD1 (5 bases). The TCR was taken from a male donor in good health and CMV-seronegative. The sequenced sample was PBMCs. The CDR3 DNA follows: TGTGCCAGCAGCGCGCAGGGCAACTATGGCTACACCTTC. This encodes CASSAQGNYGYTF.